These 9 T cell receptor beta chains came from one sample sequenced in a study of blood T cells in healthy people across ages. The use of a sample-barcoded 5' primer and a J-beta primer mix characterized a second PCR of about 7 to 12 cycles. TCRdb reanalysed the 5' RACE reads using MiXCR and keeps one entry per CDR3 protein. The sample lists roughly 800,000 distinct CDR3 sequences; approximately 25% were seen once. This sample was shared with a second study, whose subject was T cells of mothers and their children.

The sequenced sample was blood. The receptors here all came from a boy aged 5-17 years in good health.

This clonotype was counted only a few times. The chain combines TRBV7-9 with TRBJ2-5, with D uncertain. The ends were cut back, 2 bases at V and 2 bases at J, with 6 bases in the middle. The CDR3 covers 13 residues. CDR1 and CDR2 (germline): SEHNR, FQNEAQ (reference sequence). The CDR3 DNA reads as TGTGCCAGCAGCTTACATGCACAAGAGACCCAGTACTTC. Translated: CASSLHAQETQYF.

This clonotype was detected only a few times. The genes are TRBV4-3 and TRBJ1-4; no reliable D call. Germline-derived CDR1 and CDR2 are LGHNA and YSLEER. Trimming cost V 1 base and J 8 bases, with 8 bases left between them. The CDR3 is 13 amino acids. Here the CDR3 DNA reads TGCGCCAGCAGCCAAGGAACGGGCGAAAAACTGTTTTTT. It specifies CASSQGTGEKLFF.

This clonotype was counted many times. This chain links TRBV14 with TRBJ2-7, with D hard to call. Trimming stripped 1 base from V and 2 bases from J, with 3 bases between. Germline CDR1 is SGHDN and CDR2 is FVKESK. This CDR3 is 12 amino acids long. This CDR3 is CASSQGTYEQYF. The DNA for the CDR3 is TGTGCCAGCAGCCAAGGGACCTACGAGCAGTACTTC.

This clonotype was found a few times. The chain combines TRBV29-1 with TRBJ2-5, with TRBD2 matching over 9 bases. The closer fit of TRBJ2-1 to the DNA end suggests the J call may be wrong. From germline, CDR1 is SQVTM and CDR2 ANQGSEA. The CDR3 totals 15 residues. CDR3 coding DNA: TGCAGCGTTGACTCGCCTGCGGGGGGGCTCAATGAGCAGTTCTTC. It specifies CSVDSPAGGLNEQFF.

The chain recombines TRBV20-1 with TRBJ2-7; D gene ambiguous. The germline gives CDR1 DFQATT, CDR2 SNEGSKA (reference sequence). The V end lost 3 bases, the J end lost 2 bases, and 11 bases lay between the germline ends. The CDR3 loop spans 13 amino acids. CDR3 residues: CSARTDFTYEQYF. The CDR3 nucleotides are TGCAGTGCTAGGACCGACTTTACCTACGAGCAGTACTTC.

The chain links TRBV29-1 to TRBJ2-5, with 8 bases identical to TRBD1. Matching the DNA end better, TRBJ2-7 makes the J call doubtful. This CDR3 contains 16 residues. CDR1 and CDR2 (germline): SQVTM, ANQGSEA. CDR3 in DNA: TGCAGCGTTGTAAGTGCGCGACAGGGGTCTACCTACGAGCAGTACTTC. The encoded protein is CSVVSARQGSTYEQYF.

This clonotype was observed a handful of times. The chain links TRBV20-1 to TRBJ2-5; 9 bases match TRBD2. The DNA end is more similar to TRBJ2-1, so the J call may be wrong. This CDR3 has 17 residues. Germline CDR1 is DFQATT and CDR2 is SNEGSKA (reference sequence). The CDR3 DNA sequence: TGCAGTGCTAGAGATTTCCCCGGCCAGCGGGAGGTCAATGAGCAGTTCTTC. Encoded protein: CSARDFPGQREVNEQFF.

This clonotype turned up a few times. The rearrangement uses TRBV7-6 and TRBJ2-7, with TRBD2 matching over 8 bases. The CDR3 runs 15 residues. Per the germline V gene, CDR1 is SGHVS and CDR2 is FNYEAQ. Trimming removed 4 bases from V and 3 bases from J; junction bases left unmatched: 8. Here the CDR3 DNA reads TGTGCCAGCAGCTCTCTGGGGGGGACTAGCTACGAGCAGTACTTC. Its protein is CASSSLGGTSYEQYF.

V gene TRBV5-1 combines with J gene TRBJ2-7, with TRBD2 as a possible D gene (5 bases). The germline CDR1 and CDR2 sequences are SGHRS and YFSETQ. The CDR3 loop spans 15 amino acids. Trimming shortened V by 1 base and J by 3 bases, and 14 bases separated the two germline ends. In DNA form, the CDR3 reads TGCGCCAGCAGCTTGAATGCGGGCCGAGACTACGAGCAGTACTTC. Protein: CASSLNAGRDYEQYF.